This T cell receptor beta chain was recovered during a study of OX40 agonist ivuxolimab in advanced cancers. General study findings and limits: With doses of 0.1 to 3.0 mg/kg, CD4+ and CD8+ blood T cells had undergone clonal expansion by week 6.

Method: immunoSEQ multiplex PCR; TCRdb's copy keeps in-frame clones and lacks some. The table records 20,000 or so clones, about three quarters of them present only once. Points on this clone: The antigen is not known.

The CDR3 loop spans 11 amino acids. Germline loops: CDR1 SGDLS, CDR2 YYNGEE. The V gene lost 4 bases and the J gene lost 8 bases, with 6 bases spanning the gap. The receptor was isolated from an adult with an advanced solid tumor such as melanoma, head and neck, liver or kidney cancer. This chain joins TRBV9 and TRBJ2-2, with no clear D. Material: CD4+ or CD8+ T cells sorted from blood, obtained in a trial of the OX40 agonist ivuxolimab. The CDR3 DNA is TGTGCCAGCAGCAAAGGGGGGGAGCTGTTTTTT. Translating gives CASSKGGELFF.